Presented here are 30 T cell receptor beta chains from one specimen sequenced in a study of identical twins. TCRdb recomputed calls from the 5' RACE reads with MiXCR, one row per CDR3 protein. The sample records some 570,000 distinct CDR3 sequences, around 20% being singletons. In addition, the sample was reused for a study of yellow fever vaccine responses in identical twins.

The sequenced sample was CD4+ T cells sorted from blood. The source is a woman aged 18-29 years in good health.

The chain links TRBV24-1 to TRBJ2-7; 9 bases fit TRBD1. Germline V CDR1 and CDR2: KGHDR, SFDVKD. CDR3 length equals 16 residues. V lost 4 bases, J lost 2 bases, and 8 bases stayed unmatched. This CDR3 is CATSEPTGGSTYEQYV. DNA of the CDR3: TGTGCCACCAGTGAGCCGACAGGGGGGAGCACCTACGAGCAGTACGTC.

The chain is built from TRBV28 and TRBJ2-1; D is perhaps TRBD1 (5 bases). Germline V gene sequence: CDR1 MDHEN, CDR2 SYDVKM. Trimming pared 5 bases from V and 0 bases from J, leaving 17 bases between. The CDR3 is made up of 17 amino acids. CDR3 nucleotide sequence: TGTGCCAGCAGTCCAATCGGACACCAGAGCTCCTACAATGAGCAGTTCTTC. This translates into CASSPIGHQSSYNEQFF.

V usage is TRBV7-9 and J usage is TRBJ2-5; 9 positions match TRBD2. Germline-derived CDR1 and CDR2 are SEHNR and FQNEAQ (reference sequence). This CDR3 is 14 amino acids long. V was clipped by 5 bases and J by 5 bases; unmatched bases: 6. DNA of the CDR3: TGTGCCAGCAGCGCCCTAGCGGGGAGGGAGACCCAGTACTTC. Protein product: CASSALAGRETQYF. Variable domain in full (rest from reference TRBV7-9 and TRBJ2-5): DTGVSQNPRHKITKRGQNVTFRCDPISEHNRLYWYRQTLGQGPEFLTYFQNEAQLEKSRLLSDRFSAERPKGSFSTLEIQRTEQGDSAMYLCASSALAGRETQYFGPGTRLLVL.

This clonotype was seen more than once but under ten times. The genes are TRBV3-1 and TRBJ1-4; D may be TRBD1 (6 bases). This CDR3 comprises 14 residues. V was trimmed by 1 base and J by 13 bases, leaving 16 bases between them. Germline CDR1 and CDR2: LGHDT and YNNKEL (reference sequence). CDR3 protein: CASSQAGVGSGLFF. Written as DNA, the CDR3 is TGTGCCAGCAGCCAAGCAGGGGTGGGGAGTGGACTGTTTTTT.

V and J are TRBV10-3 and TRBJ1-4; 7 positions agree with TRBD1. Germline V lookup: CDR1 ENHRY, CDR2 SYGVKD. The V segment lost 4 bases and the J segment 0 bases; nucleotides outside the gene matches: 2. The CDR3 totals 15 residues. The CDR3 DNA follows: TGTGCCATCAGTGCCACAGGGGCAACTAATGAAAAACTGTTTTTT. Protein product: CAISATGATNEKLFF.

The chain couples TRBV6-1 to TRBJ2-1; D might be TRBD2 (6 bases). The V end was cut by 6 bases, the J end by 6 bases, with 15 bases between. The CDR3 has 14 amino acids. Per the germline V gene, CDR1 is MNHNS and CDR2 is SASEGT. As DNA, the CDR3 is TGTGCCAGCAGGGAGACTAGGTCCGGCAATGAGCAGTTCTTC. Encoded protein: CASRETRSGNEQFF.

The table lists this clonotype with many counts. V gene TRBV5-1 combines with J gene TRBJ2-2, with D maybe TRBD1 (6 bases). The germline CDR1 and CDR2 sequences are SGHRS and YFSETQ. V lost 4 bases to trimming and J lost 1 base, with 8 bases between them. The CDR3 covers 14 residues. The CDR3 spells CASSPGQNTGELFF. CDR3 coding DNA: TGCGCCAGCAGCCCGGGACAGAACACCGGGGAGCTGTTTTTT.

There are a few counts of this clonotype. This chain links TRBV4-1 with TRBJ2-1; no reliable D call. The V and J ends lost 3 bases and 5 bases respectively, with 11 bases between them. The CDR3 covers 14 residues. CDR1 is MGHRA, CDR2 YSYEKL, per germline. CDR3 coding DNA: TGCGCCAGCAGCCAGACTCTACTGAACAATGAGCAGTTCTTC. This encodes CASSQTLLNNEQFF.

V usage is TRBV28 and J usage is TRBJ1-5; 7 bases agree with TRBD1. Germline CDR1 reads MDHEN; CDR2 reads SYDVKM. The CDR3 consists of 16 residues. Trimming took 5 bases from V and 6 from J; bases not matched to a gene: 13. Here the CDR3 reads CASSPNRGGFGQPQHF. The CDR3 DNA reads TGTGCCAGCAGTCCTAACAGGGGTGGATTCGGTCAGCCCCAGCATTTT.

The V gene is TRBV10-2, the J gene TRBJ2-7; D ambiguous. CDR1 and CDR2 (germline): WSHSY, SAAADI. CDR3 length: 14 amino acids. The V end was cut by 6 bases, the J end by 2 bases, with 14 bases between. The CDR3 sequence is CASRDGFGPYEQYV. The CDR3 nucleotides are TGCGCCAGCAGAGATGGGTTCGGGCCCTACGAGCAGTACGTC.

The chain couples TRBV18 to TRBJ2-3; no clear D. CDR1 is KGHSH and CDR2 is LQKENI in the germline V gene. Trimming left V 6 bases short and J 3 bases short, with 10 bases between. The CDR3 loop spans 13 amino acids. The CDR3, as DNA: TGTGCCAGCTCTCGCCGACTTACAGATACGCAGTATTTT. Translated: CASSRRLTDTQYF.

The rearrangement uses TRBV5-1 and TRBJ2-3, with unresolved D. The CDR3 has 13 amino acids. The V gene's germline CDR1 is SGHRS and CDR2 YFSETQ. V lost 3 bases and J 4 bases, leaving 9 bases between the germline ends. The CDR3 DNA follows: TGCGCCAGCAGCTCCCACGAGGCAGATACGCAGTATTTT. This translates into CASSSHEADTQYF.

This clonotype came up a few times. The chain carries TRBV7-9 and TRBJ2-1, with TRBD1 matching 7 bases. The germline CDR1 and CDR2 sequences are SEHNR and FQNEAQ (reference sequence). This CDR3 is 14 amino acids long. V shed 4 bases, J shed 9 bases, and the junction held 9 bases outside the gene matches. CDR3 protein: CASSSEVGGSEQFF. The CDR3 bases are TGTGCCAGCAGCTCAGAGGTAGGGGGCAGTGAGCAGTTCTTC.

CDR3 nucleotide sequence: TGTGCCAGCAGACTTAACCCCGGGACAGGAGATCCATCGACTAGCACAGATACGCAGTATTTT. Translated: CASRLNPGTGDPSTSTDTQYF. The rearrangement joins TRBV6-2 or TRBV6-3 to TRBJ2-3; 8 positions match TRBD1. This CDR3 comprises 21 residues. CDR1 MNHEY and CDR2 SVGEGT come from the germline V gene. Germline trimming cut 6 bases from V and 0 bases from J; bases unmatched to any gene: 23.

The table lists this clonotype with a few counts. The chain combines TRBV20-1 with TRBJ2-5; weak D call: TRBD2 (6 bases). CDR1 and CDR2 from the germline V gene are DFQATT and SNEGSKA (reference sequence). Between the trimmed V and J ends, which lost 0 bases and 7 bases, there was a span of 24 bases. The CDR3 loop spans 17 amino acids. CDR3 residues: CSARDRAGVAAKVTQYF. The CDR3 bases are TGCAGTGCTAGAGATCGGGCTGGCGTAGCGGCCAAGGTGACCCAGTACTTC.

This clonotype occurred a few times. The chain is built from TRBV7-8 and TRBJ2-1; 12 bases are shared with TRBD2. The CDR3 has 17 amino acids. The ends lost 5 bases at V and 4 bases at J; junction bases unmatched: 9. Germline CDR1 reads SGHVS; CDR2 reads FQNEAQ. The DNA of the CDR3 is TGTGCCAGCAGCCAAATGGTGACTAGCGGGAGTTACAATGAGCAGTTCTTC. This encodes CASSQMVTSGSYNEQFF.

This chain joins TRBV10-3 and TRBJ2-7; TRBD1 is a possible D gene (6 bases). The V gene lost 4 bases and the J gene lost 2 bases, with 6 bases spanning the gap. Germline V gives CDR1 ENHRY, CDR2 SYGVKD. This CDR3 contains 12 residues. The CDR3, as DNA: TGTGCCATCAGTGGACAGGCCTACGAGCAGTACTTC. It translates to CAISGQAYEQYF.

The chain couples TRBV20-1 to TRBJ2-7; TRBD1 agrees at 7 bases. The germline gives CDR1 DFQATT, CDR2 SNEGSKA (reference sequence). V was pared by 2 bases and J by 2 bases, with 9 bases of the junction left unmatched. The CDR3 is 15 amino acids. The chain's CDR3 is CSARSDRSNPYEQYF. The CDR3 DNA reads TGCAGTGCTAGATCGGACAGGAGCAATCCCTACGAGCAGTACTTC.

CDR3 loop: CASKAGTSVNTGELFF. The CDR3, as DNA: TGTGCCAGCAAAGCCGGGACTAGCGTGAACACCGGGGAGCTGTTTTTT. The chain links TRBV27 to TRBJ2-2; the match to TRBD2 covers 10 bases. The J segment lost 1 base and the V segment lost 7 bases, leaving 6 bases of the junction unmatched. CDR1 and CDR2 from the germline V gene are MNHEY and SMNVEV (reference sequence). The CDR3 covers 16 residues.

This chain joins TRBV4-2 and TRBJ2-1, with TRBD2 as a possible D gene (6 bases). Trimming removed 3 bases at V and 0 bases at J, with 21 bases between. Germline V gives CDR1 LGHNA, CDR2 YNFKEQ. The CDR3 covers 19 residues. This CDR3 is CASSHLGLASASSYNEQFF. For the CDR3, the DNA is TGTGCCAGCAGCCACCTGGGACTGGCCTCTGCGAGCTCCTACAATGAGCAGTTCTTC.

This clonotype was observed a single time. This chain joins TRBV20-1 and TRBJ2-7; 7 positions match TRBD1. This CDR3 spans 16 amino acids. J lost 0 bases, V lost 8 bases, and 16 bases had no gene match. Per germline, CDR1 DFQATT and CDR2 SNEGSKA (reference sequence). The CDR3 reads CSPPCCGQAPSYEQYV. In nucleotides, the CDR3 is TGCAGTCCCCCATGCTGCGGACAGGCCCCCTCCTACGAGCAGTACGTC.

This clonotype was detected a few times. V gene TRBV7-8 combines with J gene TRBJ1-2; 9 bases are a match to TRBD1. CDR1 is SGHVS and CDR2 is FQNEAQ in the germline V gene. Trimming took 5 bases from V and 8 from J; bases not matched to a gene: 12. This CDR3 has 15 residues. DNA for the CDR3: TGTGCCAGCAGCACGATCTCGGGACAGGGAGAAGGCTACACCTTC. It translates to CASSTISGQGEGYTF.

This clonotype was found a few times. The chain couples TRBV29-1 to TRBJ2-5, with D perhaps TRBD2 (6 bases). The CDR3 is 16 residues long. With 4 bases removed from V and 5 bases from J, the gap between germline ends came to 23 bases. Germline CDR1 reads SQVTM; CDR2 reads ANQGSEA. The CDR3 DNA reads TGCAGCGTTGCGGACGGGAGCTCAAAAAGAGGGGAGACCCAGTACTTC. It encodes CSVADGSSKRGETQYF.

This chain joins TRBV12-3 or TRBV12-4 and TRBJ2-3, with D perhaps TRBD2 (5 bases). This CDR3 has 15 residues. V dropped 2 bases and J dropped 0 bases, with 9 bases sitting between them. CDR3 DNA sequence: TGTGCCAGCAGTTTATGGGAGACTAGCACAGATACGCAGTATTTT. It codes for CASSLWETSTDTQYF.

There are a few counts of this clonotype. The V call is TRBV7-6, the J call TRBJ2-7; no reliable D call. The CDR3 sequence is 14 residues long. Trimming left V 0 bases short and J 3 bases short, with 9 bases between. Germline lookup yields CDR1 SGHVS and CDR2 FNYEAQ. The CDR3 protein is CASSLAYWVYEQYV. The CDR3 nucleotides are TGTGCCAGCAGCTTAGCCTACTGGGTCTACGAGCAGTACGTC.

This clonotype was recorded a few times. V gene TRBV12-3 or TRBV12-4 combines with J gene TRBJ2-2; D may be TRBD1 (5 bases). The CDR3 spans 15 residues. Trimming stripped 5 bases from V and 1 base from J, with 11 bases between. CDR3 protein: CASSPDRMNTGELFF. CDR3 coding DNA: TGTGCCAGCAGTCCAGACAGAATGAACACCGGGGAGCTGTTTTTT.

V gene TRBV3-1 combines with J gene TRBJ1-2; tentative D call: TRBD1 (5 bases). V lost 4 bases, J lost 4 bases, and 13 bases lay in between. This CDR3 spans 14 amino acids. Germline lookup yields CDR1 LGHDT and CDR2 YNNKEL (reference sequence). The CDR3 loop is CASSPRAGSYGYTF. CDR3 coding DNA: TGTGCCAGCAGCCCCAGGGCGGGATCCTATGGCTACACCTTC.

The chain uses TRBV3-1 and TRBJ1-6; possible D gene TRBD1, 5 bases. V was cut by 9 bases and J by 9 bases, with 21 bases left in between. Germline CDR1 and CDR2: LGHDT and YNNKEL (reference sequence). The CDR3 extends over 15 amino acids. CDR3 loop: CARTVPSNYRSPLHF. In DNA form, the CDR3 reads TGTGCCAGGACAGTGCCTAGCAATTACCGTTCACCCCTCCACTTT. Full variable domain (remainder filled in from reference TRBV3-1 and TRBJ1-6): DTAVSQTPKYLVTQMGNDKSIKCEQNLGHDTMYWYKQDSKKFLKIMFSYNNKELIINETVPNRFSPKSPDKAHLNLHINSLELGDSAVYFCARTVPSNYRSPLHFGNGTRLTVT.

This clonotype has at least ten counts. Here the CDR3 DNA reads TGCGCCAGCAGCTTGGCCTTAGTTCCGGACCGGAACTATGGCTACACCTTC. Protein: CASSLALVPDRNYGYTF. The rearrangement links TRBV5-1 to TRBJ1-2, with unresolved D. This CDR3 contains 17 residues. Germline V gene sequence: CDR1 SGHRS, CDR2 YFSETQ. Trimming took 0 bases from V and 2 from J, leaving 17 bases between them.

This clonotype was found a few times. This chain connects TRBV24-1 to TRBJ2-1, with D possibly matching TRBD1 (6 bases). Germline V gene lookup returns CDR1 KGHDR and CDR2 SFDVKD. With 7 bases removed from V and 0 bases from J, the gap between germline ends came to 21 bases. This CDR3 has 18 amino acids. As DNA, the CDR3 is TGTGCCACCAGCCCTTTTTCAGGGGAAGGGGACTCCTACAATGAGCAGTTCTTC. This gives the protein CATSPFSGEGDSYNEQFF.